Described below is a single TCR beta chain sequence and its context. This sample is drawn from a study of blood T cell repertoires in COVID-19. Study overall: COVID-19 samples from acute and convalescent phases originated in the United States, Italy and Spain. The cDNA or gDNA used as material had been derived from T cells, B-cell-depleted T cells, or PBMCs.

Authors' methods: Nucleated cell counts were estimated from reference gene primer amplification. Some clones are missing from TCRdb's copy, which holds only in-frame ones; the method was immunoSEQ multiplex PCR. V and J calls plus clone size are reproduced from that table; the DNA served to infer D and trimming. The sample has about 54,000 clones, 75% to 85% seen once; the top ten hold around 5.3%. The sequencing sample was made of peripheral blood. This TCR derives from a woman aged 60 to 75 with acute or convalescent COVID-19.

The CDR3 DNA is TGTGCCAGCAGTACGCGGGGGAGCACAGATACGCAGTATTTT. Protein product: CASSTRGSTDTQYF. The genes are TRBV27 and TRBJ2-3; 7 bases are shared with TRBD2. The ends lost 5 bases at V and 0 bases at J; junction bases unmatched: 2. Germline V lookup: CDR1 MNHEY, CDR2 SMNVEV (reference sequence). CDR3 length: 14 amino acids.